Listed here are 4 T cell receptor beta chains from one sample, sequenced in a study of a mutant IDH1 vaccine in newly diagnosed glioma. Time point specified: week 47, end of study. With topical imiquimod, each dose of the vaccine consisted of 300 ug of mutant IDH1 20-mer peptide. Sequencing was performed with immunoSEQ multiplex PCR; in TCRdb, only in-frame clones are kept and a portion is missing. The repertoire holds about 94,000 clones, just under 90% seen once, with 0.7% to 0.95% in the top ten. Their antigens remain unidentified. The sample was PBMCs, taken from a glioma patient whose treatment included an IDH1 peptide vaccine. The receptors were sampled from a woman between 45 and 60 years old with glioma.

V and J are TRBV30 and TRBJ1-6; a weak D match, TRBD1 (5 bases). The CDR3 contains 15 residues. The V gene's germline CDR1 is GTSNPN and CDR2 SVGIG (reference sequence). Trimming removed 0 bases at V and 9 bases at J, with 15 bases between. CDR3 nucleotide sequence: TGTGCCTGGAGTGTACTTTCAGGGTATCGTTCACCCCTCCACTTT. It encodes CAWSVLSGYRSPLHF.

This clone was seen just once. This sequence joins TRBV5-1 and TRBJ2-7; 9 bases map to TRBD2. The J segment lost 1 base and the V segment lost 0 bases, leaving 5 bases of the junction unmatched. Germline loops: CDR1 SGHRS, CDR2 YFSETQ. This CDR3 comprises 16 residues. In DNA, the CDR3 is TGCGCCAGCAGCTTGGAGAGCGGGAGGACATCCTACGAGCAGTACTTC. This encodes CASSLESGRTSYEQYF.

V usage is TRBV10-1 and J usage is TRBJ2-5; 9 positions match TRBD1. CDR3 length: 14 amino acids. Germline lookup yields CDR1 WNHNN and CDR2 SYGVQD (reference sequence). V dropped 4 bases and J dropped 7; count of bases not matched to a gene: 7. The CDR3 region has the DNA TGCGCCAGCAGTGGGGGACAGGGCCCCGGGACCCAGTACTTC. Protein sequence: CASSGGQGPGTQYF.

This chain uses TRBV5-6 with TRBJ1-3, with 7 positions matching TRBD1. With V trimmed by 3 bases and J by 3 bases, 12 bases remained unmatched. The CDR3 loop spans 17 amino acids. CDR1 is SGHDT and CDR2 is YYEEEE in the germline V gene. CDR3 coding DNA: TGTGCCAGCAGCTCCCGCCGAGGGGGCGCATATGGAAACACCATATATTTT. This codes for CASSSRRGGAYGNTIYF.